The source of this TCR beta chain is a study of Ad26.COV2.S vaccination and SARS-CoV-2 variants. About the study: Recipients of Ad26.COV2.S got it intramuscularly, once or twice 56 days apart.

Treatment described: roughly 20 received Ad26.COV2.S at low or high dose, single or two shots; a few received placebo; per-sample allocation not given. Collection of samples fell on day 63 after the first vaccine or placebo injection. Recruitment in Boston yielded a donor of adult age, 18-55 years. Regarding the study as a whole: For non-spike TCRs, breadth in vaccine recipients resembled that in placebo recipients. Reportedly, after vaccination the spike-specific CD8+ and CD4+ T cell responses displayed substantial breadth.

Worth noting for this clone: The target antigen is unknown.

Profiling relied on immunoSEQ multiplex PCR, and the TCRdb table lists in-frame clones only, not all of them. The sample contains approximately 480,000 clones, around 90% of which appear only once. Trimming removed 5 bases from V and 2 bases from J; junction bases left unmatched: 6. Germline V gene sequence: CDR1 SEHNR, CDR2 FQNEAQ (reference sequence). CDR3 size: 15 residues. The material sequenced was peripheral blood, taken in a trial of Ad26.COV2.S vaccine versus placebo. The chain has TRBV7-9 and TRBJ2-3; the match to TRBD1 covers 8 bases. This TCR derives from a person between 18 and 60 years old who received the Ad26.COV2.S COVID-19 vaccine or a placebo. CDR3 sequence: CASSRTGLPTDTQYF. In DNA form, the CDR3 reads TGTGCCAGCAGCCGGACAGGGCTTCCCACAGATACGCAGTATTTT.